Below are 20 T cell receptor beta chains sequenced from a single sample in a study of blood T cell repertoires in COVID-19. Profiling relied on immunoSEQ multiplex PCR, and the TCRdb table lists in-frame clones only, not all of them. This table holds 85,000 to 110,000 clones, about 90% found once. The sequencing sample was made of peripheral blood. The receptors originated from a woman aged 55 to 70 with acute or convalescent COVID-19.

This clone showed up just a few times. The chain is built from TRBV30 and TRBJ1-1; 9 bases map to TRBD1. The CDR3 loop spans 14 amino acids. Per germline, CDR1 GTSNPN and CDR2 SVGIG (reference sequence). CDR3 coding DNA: TGTGCGACCCACAGGGGGCTGATGAACACTGAAGCTTTCTTT. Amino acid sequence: CATHRGLMNTEAFF.

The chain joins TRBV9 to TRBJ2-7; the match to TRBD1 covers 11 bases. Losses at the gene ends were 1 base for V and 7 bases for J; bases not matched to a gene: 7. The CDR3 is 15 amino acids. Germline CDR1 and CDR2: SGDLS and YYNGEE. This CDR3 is CASSVSGQGAGEQYF. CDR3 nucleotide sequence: TGTGCCAGCAGCGTATCAGGACAGGGGGCAGGGGAGCAGTACTTC.

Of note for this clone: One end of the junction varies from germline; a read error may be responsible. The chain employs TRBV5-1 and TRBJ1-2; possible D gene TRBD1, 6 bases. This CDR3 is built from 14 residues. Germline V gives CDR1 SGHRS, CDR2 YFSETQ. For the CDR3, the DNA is TGCGCCAGCAGCTTGGCGGCAGGGGCTAGGGTCCCCCTATTC. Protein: CASSLAAGARVPLF.

CDR3 coding DNA: TGTGCCTGTAGAGGGGGACGGCGGGCTTTCTTT. Its translation is CACRGGRRAFF. J is TRBJ1-1 and V is TRBV30, with a weak D call TRBD1 (6 bases). This CDR3 has 11 residues. The germline gives CDR1 GTSNPN, CDR2 SVGIG (reference sequence). V was shortened by 6 bases and J by 11 bases, with 16 bases between the two germline ends.

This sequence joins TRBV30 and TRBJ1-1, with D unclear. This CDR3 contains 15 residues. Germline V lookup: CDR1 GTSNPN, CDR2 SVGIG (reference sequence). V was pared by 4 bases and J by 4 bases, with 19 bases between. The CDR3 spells CAWIYGSGFRTEAFF. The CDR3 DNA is TGTGCCTGGATCTATGGTTCGGGGTTCCGCACTGAAGCTTTCTTT.

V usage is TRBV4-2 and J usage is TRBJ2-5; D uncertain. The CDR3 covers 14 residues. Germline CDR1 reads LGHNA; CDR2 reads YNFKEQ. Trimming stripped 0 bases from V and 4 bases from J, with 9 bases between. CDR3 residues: CASSQEFSRETQYF. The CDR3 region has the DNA TGTGCCAGCAGCCAAGAGTTTAGCCGAGAGACCCAGTACTTC.

The CDR3 nucleotides are TGTGCCTGGAGTGGCCGGGCAAGAGGGAATCAGCCCCAGCATTTT. This sequence encodes CAWSGRARGNQPQHF. The rearrangement joins TRBV30 to TRBJ1-5; D not certain. CDR1 is GTSNPN and CDR2 is SVGIG in the germline V gene (reference sequence). The CDR3 consists of 15 residues. V dropped 1 base and J dropped 4 bases, with 14 bases sitting between them. The whole variable domain, remainder taken from reference TRBV30 and TRBJ1-5, is SQTIHQWPATLVQPVGSPLSLECTVEGTSNPNLYWYRQAAGRGLQLLFYSVGIGQISSEVPQNLSASRPQDRQFILSSKKLLLSDSGFYLCAWSGRARGNQPQHFGDGTRLSIL.

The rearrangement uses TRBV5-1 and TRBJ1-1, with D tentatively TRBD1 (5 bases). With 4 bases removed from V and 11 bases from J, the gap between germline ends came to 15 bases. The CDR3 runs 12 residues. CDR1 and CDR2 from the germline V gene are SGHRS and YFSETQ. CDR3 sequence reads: CASSEQESKAFF. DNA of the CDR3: TGCGCCAGCAGCGAACAGGAATCCAAGGCTTTCTTT.

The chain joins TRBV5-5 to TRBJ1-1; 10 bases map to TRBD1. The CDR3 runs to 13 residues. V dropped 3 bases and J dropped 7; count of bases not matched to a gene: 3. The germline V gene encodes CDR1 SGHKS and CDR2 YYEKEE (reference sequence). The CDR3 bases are TGTGCCAGCAGCTGGGGACAGGGGATTGAAGCTTTCTTT. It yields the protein CASSWGQGIEAFF.

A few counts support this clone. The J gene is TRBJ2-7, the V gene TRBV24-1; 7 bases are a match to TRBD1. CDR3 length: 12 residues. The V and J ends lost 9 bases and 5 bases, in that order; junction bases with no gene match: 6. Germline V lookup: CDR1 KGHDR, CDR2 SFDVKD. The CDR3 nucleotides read TGTGCCACCCCCGACAGGGCACACGAGCAGTACGTC. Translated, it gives CATPDRAHEQYV.

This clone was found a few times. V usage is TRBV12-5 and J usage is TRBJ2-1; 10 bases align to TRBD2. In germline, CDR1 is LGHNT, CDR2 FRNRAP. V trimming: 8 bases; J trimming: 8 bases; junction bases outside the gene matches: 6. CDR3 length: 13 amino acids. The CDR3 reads CASWLAGAHEQFF. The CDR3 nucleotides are TGTGCTAGTTGGCTAGCGGGAGCACATGAGCAGTTCTTC. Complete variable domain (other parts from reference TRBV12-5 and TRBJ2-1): DARVTQTPRHKVTEMGQEVTMRCQPILGHNTVFWYRQTMMQGLELLAYFRNRAPLDDSGMPKDRFSAEMPDATLATLKIQPSEPRDSAVYFCASWLAGAHEQFFGPGTRLTVL.

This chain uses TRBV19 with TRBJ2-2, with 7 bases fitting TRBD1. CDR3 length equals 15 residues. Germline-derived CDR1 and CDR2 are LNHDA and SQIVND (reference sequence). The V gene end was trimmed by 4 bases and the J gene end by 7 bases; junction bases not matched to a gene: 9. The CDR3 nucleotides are TGTGCCAGTAGTACCACAGGGGATTGGGGCGGGGAGCTGTTTTTT. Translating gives CASSTTGDWGGELFF.

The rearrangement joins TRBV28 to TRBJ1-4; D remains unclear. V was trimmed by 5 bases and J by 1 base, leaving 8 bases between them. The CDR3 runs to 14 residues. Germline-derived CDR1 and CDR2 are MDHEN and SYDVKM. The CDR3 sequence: CASSGRGTNEKLFF. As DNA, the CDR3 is TGTGCCAGCAGTGGGAGAGGAACTAATGAAAAACTGTTTTTT.

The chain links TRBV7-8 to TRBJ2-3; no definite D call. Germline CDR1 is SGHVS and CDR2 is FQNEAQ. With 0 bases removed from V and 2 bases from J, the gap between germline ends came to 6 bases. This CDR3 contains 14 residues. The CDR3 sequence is CASSLAATTDTQYF. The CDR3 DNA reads TGTGCCAGCAGCTTAGCAGCGACCACAGATACGCAGTATTTT.

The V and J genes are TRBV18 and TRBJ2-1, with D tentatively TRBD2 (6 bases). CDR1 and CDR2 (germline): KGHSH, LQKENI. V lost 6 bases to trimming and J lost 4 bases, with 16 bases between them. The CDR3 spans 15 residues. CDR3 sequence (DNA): TGTGCCAGCTCCCTCTCCGCGGGATATTACAATGAGCAGTTCTTC. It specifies CASSLSAGYYNEQFF.

For the CDR3, the DNA is TGTGCCAGCAGCGCCGGGGTTCTAGCGGGAGGAAAGGGCGGGGAGCTGTTTTTT. This sequence encodes CASSAGVLAGGKGGELFF. V gene TRBV11-2 combines with J gene TRBJ2-2, with 11 bases matching TRBD2. Losses at the gene ends were 5 bases for V and 7 bases for J; bases not matched to a gene: 15. There are 18 residues in the CDR3. In germline, CDR1 is SGHAT, CDR2 FQNNGV.

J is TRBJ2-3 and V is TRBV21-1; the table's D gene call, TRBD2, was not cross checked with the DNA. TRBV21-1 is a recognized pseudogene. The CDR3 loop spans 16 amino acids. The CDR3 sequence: CASKGQDSTRENTQYF. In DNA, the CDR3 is TGTGCCAGCAAGGGCCAGGACTCTACAAGGGAAAATACGCAGTATTTT.

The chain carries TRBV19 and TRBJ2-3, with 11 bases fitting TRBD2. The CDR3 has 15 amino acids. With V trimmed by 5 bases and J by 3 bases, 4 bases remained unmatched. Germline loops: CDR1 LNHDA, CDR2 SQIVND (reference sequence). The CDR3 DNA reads TGTGCCAGTAGTGCCCCTAGCGGGAGGACAGATACGCAGTATTTT. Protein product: CASSAPSGRTDTQYF. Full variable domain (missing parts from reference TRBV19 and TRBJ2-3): DGGITQSPKYLFRKEGQNVTLSCEQNLNHDAMYWYRQDPGQGLRLIYYSQIVNDFQKGDIAEGYSVSREKKESFPLTVTSAQKNPTAFYLCASSAPSGRTDTQYFGPGTRLTVL.

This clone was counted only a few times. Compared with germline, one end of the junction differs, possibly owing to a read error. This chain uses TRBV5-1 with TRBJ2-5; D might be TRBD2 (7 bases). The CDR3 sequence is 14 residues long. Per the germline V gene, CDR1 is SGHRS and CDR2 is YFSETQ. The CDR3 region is CASSLAGGQGTQYF. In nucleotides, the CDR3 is TGCGCCAGCAGCTTGGCCGGGGGGCAAGGGACCCAGTACTTC.

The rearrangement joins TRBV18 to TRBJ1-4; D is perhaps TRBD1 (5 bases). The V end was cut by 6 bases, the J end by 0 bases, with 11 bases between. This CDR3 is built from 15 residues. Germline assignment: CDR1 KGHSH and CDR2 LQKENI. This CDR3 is CASSLAGATNEKLFF. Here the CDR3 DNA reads TGTGCCAGCTCCCTGGCGGGGGCAACTAATGAAAAACTGTTTTTT.